These T cell receptor beta chains were read from a single sample in a study of ipilimumab plus nivolumab after autologous stem cell transplantation. Measured with immunoSEQ multiplex PCR; TCRdb has only the in-frame clones, and not every one. Altogether fewer than 20,000 clones are present, about 86% being singletons, with the ten largest covering more than 20%. The sample in question was PBMCs, obtained in a trial of ipilimumab plus nivolumab as post-transplant consolidation. These TCRs come from a male donor with diffuse large B-cell lymphoma. CDR3s include the opening cysteine and the closing phenylalanine or tryptophan. The order of the fields is clone size, J gene, V gene, D gene, CDR3 protein, CDR3 DNA. The D gene is left open where the match is weak. Some rows mark clone size as missing; the rest say once, few, many or name a class of expanded clone.

>.|TRBJ1-4|TRBV15|.
CATSRRTEKLFF
TGTGCCACCAGCAGACGGACTGAAAAACTGTTTTTT
>.|TRBJ2-7|TRBV7-6|TRBD2
CASSPTSGVYEQYF
TGTGCCAGCAGTCCGACTAGCGGGGTGTACGAGCAGTACTTC
>.|TRBJ2-7|TRBV6-5|.
CASKRSSANEQYF
TGTGCCAGCAAACGGTCCTCGGCGAACGAGCAGTACTTC
>few|TRBJ1-5|TRBV6-5|.
CASRYKGGQPQHF
TGTGCCAGCAGGTACAAGGGCGGGCAGCCCCAGCATTTT
>once|TRBJ1-4|TRBV6-6|.
CASNVRLTEKLFF
TGTGCCAGCAATGTTAGGTTGACTGAAAAACTGTTTTTT
>.|TRBJ1-5|TRBV4-3|.
CACACNQPQHF
TGCGCTTGTGCTTGCAATCAGCCCCAGCATTTT
>.|TRBJ1-4|TRBV18|.
CASSPLAGQGSLFF
TGTGCCAGCTCACCGCTGGCGGGGCAGGGTTCGCTGTTTTTT
>.|TRBJ2-7|TRBV13|.
CASSSRALEQYF
TGTGCCAGCAGTTCCAGGGCTCTCGAGCAGTACTTC
>.|TRBJ2-5|TRBV9|TRBD1
CASSVGGGWETQYF
TGTGCCAGCAGCGTAGGAGGGGGCTGGGAGACCCAGTACTTC
>.|TRBJ2-7|TRBV7-2|.
CASSLSSAGNFYEQYF
TGTGCCAGCAGCTTATCTTCGGCCGGGAACTTCTACGAGCAGTACTTC
>once|TRBJ1-1|TRBV5-1|.
CASSLGINTEAFF
TGCGCCAGCAGCTTGGGGATAAACACTGAAGCTTTCTTT
>medium-sized|TRBJ1-2|TRBV4-3|.
CASSQSEGSLRGYTF
TGCGCCAGCAGCCAAAGTGAGGGGTCCCTCCGTGGCTACACCTTC
>.|TRBJ2-1|TRBV7-2|TRBD2
CASSPLAAGGLRNEQFF
TGTGCCAGCAGCCCACTCGCAGCGGGGGGGTTAAGGAATGAGCAGTTCTTC
>few|TRBJ2-7|TRBV6-6|TRBD1
CASSFPGQGYEQYF
TGTGCCAGCAGTTTCCCGGGACAGGGCTACGAGCAGTACTTC
>.|TRBJ2-7|TRBV28|.
CASSLPPGAYF
TGTGCCAGCAGTTTACCCCCCGGGGCGTACTTC
>.|TRBJ2-1|TRBV9|.
CASSVASDPSPNEQFF
TGTGCCAGCAGCGTAGCCTCGGATCCTTCCCCCAATGAGCAGTTCTTC
>.|TRBJ1-2|TRBV28|TRBD1
CASSFGRIGTGSGHYGYTF
TGTGCCAGCAGTTTCGGGCGAATCGGGACAGGGAGCGGCCACTATGGCTACACCTTC
>.|TRBJ1-1|TRBV19|TRBD1
CASSVTGLNTEAFF
TGTGCCAGTAGTGTGACAGGGCTGAACACTGAAGCTTTCTTT
>.|TRBJ2-7|TRBV19|.
CASSIDTRRSGYEQYF
TGTGCCAGTAGTATAGATACACGCCGCTCTGGGTACGAGCAGTACTTC
>few|TRBJ2-7|TRBV13|TRBD2
CASSFLDGGEYEQYF
TGTGCCAGCAGCTTTCTAGACGGGGGGGAATACGAGCAGTACTTC
>once|TRBJ1-1|TRBV18|.
CASSPGGGGASMNTEAFF
TGTGCCAGCTCACCGGGCGGGGGAGGGGCAAGCATGAACACTGAAGCTTTCTTT
>.|TRBJ1-6|TRBV7-2|.
CASSKLQGFGSHSPLHF
TGTGCCAGCAGCAAACTCCAGGGGTTCGGAAGCCATTCACCCCTCCACTTT
>.|TRBJ1-3|TRBV2|.
CASSYTGTSGNTIYF
TGTGCCAGCAGCTACACCGGGACCTCTGGAAACACCATATATTTT
>.|TRBJ2-3|TRBV28|.
CASSLWANTDTQYF
TGTGCCAGCAGTTTATGGGCCAACACAGATACGCAGTATTTT
>.|TRBJ2-1|TRBV5-1|.
CASRGEPSSYNEQFF
TGCGCCAGCAGGGGCGAGCCGAGCTCCTACAATGAGCAGTTCTTC
>.|TRBJ1-1|TRBV5-5|.
CASSFSGNTEAFF
TGTGCCAGCAGCTTTTCTGGGAACACTGAAGCTTTCTTT
>.|TRBJ2-5|TRBV28|TRBD2
CASSPYVGRGGQEIQYF
TGTGCCAGCAGTCCCTACGTTGGGCGGGGGGGACAAGAGATCCAGTACTTC
>.|TRBJ2-2|TRBV10-3|TRBD2
CAISAGGLTNTGELFF
TGTGCCATCAGTGCGGGGGGGTTAACGAACACCGGGGAGCTGTTTTTT
>.|TRBJ1-1|TRBV5-1|.
CASRRQENTEAFF
TGCGCCAGCAGAAGGCAAGAGAACACTGAAGCTTTCTTT
>.|TRBJ2-2|TRBV5-1|.
CASSLEGELFF
TGCGCCAGCAGCTTGGAAGGGGAGCTGTTTTTT
>few|TRBJ2-2|TRBV9|TRBD1
CASSVQGATGELFF
TGTGCCAGCAGCGTACAGGGGGCGACCGGGGAGCTGTTTTTT
>.|TRBJ2-5|TRBV7-5|.
CVRRTGVPSQETQYF
TGTGTCAGAAGAACAGGGGTTCCGAGTCAAGAGACCCAGTACTTC
>.|TRBJ2-1|TRBV6-6|.
CASSYSDVNEQFF
TGTGCCAGCAGTTACTCGGATGTAAATGAGCAGTTCTTC
>.|TRBJ2-1|TRBV10-3|.
CAIGQEYNEQFF
TGTGCCATCGGGCAGGAATACAATGAGCAGTTCTTC
>.|TRBJ2-5|TRBV5-1|.
CASSFGGGETQYF
TGCGCCAGCAGCTTTGGTGGGGGGGAGACCCAGTACTTC
>.|TRBJ2-6|TRBV9|.
CASSVEGSGANVLTF
TGTGCCAGCAGCGTAGAGGGCTCTGGGGCCAACGTCCTGACTTTC
>large|TRBJ2-7|TRBV27|.
CASSLDYRGLADEQYF
TGTGCCAGCAGTTTAGATTATCGGGGGTTGGCCGACGAGCAGTACTTC
>.|TRBJ2-2|TRBV4-2|.
CASSPFRGSRPGELFF
TGTGCCAGCAGCCCTTTCAGGGGCTCAAGGCCCGGGGAGCTGTTTTTT
>.|TRBJ2-2|TRBV9|.
CASSVQGNTGELFF
TGTGCCAGCAGCGTACAGGGGAACACCGGGGAGCTGTTTTTT
>.|TRBJ1-1|TRBV9|TRBD1
CASSPWDSMNTEAFF
TGTGCCAGCAGCCCATGGGACAGTATGAACACTGAAGCTTTCTTT
>medium-sized|TRBJ2-7|TRBV4-3|TRBD1
CASSLGQGSYEQYF
TGCGCCAGCAGCCTAGGACAGGGCTCCTACGAGCAGTACTTC
>.|TRBJ2-2|TRBV7-2|.
CASSPGTGTGGELFF
TGTGCCAGCAGCCCCGGGACGGGAACGGGCGGGGAGCTGTTTTTT
>.|TRBJ2-7|TRBV6-6|.
CASRGGGPDYEQYF
TGTGCCAGCCGTGGGGGAGGTCCGGACTACGAGCAGTACTTC
>.|TRBJ2-1|TRBV2|.
CASTGTGNNEQFF
TGTGCCAGCACGGGTACGGGTAACAATGAGCAGTTCTTC
>.|TRBJ1-1|TRBV7-9|.
CASSLGPGGGTEAFF
TGTGCCAGCAGCTTAGGTCCCGGGGGAGGCACTGAAGCTTTCTTT
>.|TRBJ2-1|TRBV7-6|.
CASSSRQYNEQFF
TGTGCCAGCAGCTCTCGACAGTACAATGAGCAGTTCTTC
>.|TRBJ2-5|TRBV11-2|TRBD2
CASSSTRGGPETQYF
TGTGCCAGCAGCTCCACGCGGGGGGGGCCTGAGACCCAGTACTTC
>.|TRBJ1-2|TRBV6-5|.
CASREGRSYTF
TGTGCCAGCCGTGAGGGACGTAGCTACACCTTC
>.|TRBJ1-3|TRBV5-1|.
CASSAQTGHSGNTIYF
TGCGCCAGCAGCGCTCAAACAGGGCACTCTGGAAACACCATATATTTT
>.|TRBJ1-1|TRBV5-8|.
CASSWIMVGSNTEAFF
TGTGCCAGCAGCTGGATCATGGTGGGATCGAACACTGAAGCTTTCTTT
>.|TRBJ1-5|TRBV9|.
CASSVGQDNQPQHF
TGTGCCAGCAGCGTAGGACAGGACAATCAGCCCCAGCATTTT
>medium-sized|TRBJ1-6|TRBV2|.
CASSELTGRNSPLHF
TGTGCCAGCAGTGAACTAACAGGGAGGAATTCACCCCTCCACTTT
>.|TRBJ2-3|TRBV5-1|TRBD2
CASTIERGMTDTQYF
TGCGCCAGCACTATAGAGCGGGGGATGACAGATACGCAGTATTTT
>.|TRBJ2-5|TRBV15|TRBD1
CATSRDRQGETQYF
TGTGCCACCAGCAGAGATCGACAGGGAGAGACCCAGTACTTC
>.|TRBJ2-1|TRBV7-2|.
CASSLKGGAGNEQFF
TGTGCCAGCAGCTTAAAGGGCGGGGCCGGGAATGAGCAGTTCTTC